This TCR beta chain was identified in a study of blood T cell repertoires in COVID-19. The CDR3 runs 14 residues. Germline assignment: CDR1 SNHLY and CDR2 FYNNEI. Trimming cost V 6 bases and J 4 bases, with 13 bases left between them. Sequencing was performed with immunoSEQ multiplex PCR; in TCRdb, only in-frame clones are kept and a portion is missing. The sample carries nearly 200,000 clones, roughly 84% recorded once. The rearrangement joins TRBV2 to TRBJ1-5; weak D call: TRBD1 (5 bases). The source of this sequence is a woman aged 35 to 49 who had recovered from COVID-19. Sequenced input: peripheral blood. The CDR3 sequence: CASRGGEMNQPQHF. Written as DNA, the CDR3 is TGTGCCAGCAGGGGGGGGGAGATGAATCAGCCCCAGCATTTT.